This T cell receptor beta chain was identified during a study of shared clonotypes between healthy human individuals. Naivety among CD8 cells was defined by CD45RO negativity and positive CCR7 selection, thereby excluding terminally differentiated effector memory CD45RA+ cells. The CDR3 length is 13 residues. Germline CDR1 is MGHDK and CDR2 is SYGVNS. The germline V and J ends were trimmed by 1 base and 8 bases, with 11 bases remaining between them. Per the original methods: Filtering of immunoSEQ junctional sequences could not match full-length read filtering. Assay used: immunoSEQ multiplex PCR; TCRdb lists only in-frame clones, some missing. From that table come the V and J calls and clone size; the DNA was used to work out D and trimming. The sample lists hundreds of thousands of clones, 90% to 97% seen once, with about 0.12% in the top ten.

The specimen was naive CD8+ T cells sorted from blood. The rearrangement links TRBV25-1 to TRBJ1-1, with D tentatively TRBD1 (5 bases). This clonotype was sampled from a woman aged 30 to 39 in good health. CDR3 sequence reads: CASSELGGDEAFF. In DNA form, the CDR3 reads TGTGCCAGCAGTGAATTGGGGGGGGACGAAGCTTTCTTT.